The 2 T cell receptor beta chains listed next were all sequenced from one sample in a study of blood T cell repertoires in COVID-19. Some clones are missing from TCRdb's copy, which holds only in-frame ones; the method was immunoSEQ multiplex PCR. The table has about 400,000 clones, around 90% seen once. Sequencing was carried out using peripheral blood. Receptor source: a human donor in a cohort sampled during active COVID-19.

This chain connects TRBV28 to TRBJ1-5, with D possibly TRBD1 on 5 matching bases. Trimming took 5 bases from V and 9 from J, leaving 17 bases between them. From germline, CDR1 is MDHEN and CDR2 SYDVKM. The CDR3 consists of 14 residues. CDR3 sequence reads: CASSTTGGGRPQHF. As DNA, the CDR3 is TGTGCCAGCAGTACGACCGGGGGAGGAAGGCCCCAGCATTTT.

This chain connects TRBV15 to TRBJ1-1; D possibly corresponds to TRBD1 (6 bases). The CDR3 is 15 amino acids. Trimming removed 0 bases from V and 4 bases from J, with 12 bases in between. CDR1 is LNHNV and CDR2 is YYDKDF in the germline V gene (reference sequence). The CDR3 DNA reads as TGTGCCACCAGCAGAGATCAGGGGCTGGGCACTGAAGCTTTCTTT. Amino acid sequence: CATSRDQGLGTEAFF.